These T cell receptor beta chains were read from a single sample in a study of blood T cell repertoires in COVID-19. The repertoire was sequenced with immunoSEQ multiplex PCR; TCRdb's copy has only in-frame clones and lacks some. The sample shows roughly 64,000 clones, 70% to 90% of them seen only once. The sequenced sample was peripheral blood. The source of these receptors is a man aged 45-65 years with active COVID-19. CDR3s include the opening cysteine and the closing phenylalanine or tryptophan. D genes are given only for firm matches. Not every row has a clone size; where given, it reads once, few, many or a size class.

J gene	clone size	V gene	D gene	CDR3 protein	CDR3 DNA
TRBJ1-3	.	TRBV11-3	.	CASSLDSSGNTIYF	TGTGCCAGCAGCTTAGACAGTTCTGGAAACACCATATATTTT
TRBJ1-1	.	TRBV27	.	CASSLTWTAHSFF	TGTGCCAGCAGTTTGACCTGGACAGCCCACAGTTTCTTT
TRBJ1-4	.	TRBV15	.	CATSSYTGSTNEKLFF	TGTGCCACCAGCAGTTATACAGGGTCAACTAATGAAAAACTGTTTTTT
TRBJ2-2	.	TRBV3-1/TRBV3-2	.	CASWDSANTGELFF	TGTGCCAGCTGGGACTCCGCGAACACCGGGGAGCTGTTTTTT
TRBJ2-1	.	TRBV9	TRBD2	CASSVAELAGRHNEQFF	TGTGCCAGCAGCGTAGCCGAACTAGCGGGGAGACACAATGAGCAGTTCTTC
TRBJ1-2	.	TRBV7-5	.	CARSSLGGDGYTF	TGTGCCAGAAGCTCTTTAGGCGGCGATGGCTACACCTTC
TRBJ1-6	.	TRBV29-1	.	CSVVGRSTYNSPLHF	TGCAGCGTTGTTGGCAGGTCAACATATAATTCACCCCTCCACTTT
TRBJ1-5	.	TRBV2	TRBD1	CASSPGDRGLDQPQHF	TGTGCCAGCAGCCCCGGGGACAGGGGGCTGGATCAGCCCCAGCATTTT
TRBJ2-7	.	TRBV15	.	CATSRGASSYEQYF	TGTGCCACCAGCAGAGGGGCAAGCTCCTACGAGCAGTACTTC
TRBJ2-2	.	TRBV19	.	CASSIQGGGAGELFF	TGTGCCAGTAGTATACAGGGGGGCGGCGCCGGGGAGCTGTTTTTT
TRBJ1-6	.	TRBV7-3	.	CASSSWEVLHF	TGTGCCAGCAGCTCCTGGGAGGTCCTCCACTTT
TRBJ2-3	.	TRBV27	TRBD2	CASVSGGPGDTQYF	TGTGCCAGCGTTAGCGGGGGGCCGGGAGATACGCAGTATTTT
TRBJ2-1	once	TRBV5-4	TRBD2	CASSQGLAVGNEQFF	TGTGCCAGCAGCCAGGGACTAGCGGTCGGGAATGAGCAGTTCTTC
TRBJ2-7	once	TRBV12-3/TRBV12-4	.	CASSFGLGEQYF	TGTGCCAGCAGTTTTGGACTGGGGGAGCAGTACTTC
TRBJ2-1	.	TRBV3-1/TRBV3-2	TRBD2	CASSPVTSGSNNEQFF	TGTGCCAGCAGTCCTGTTACTAGCGGGAGTAACAATGAGCAGTTCTTC
TRBJ2-3	.	TRBV11-2	TRBD2	CASTSGTSGFGDTQYF	TGTGCCAGCACCTCCGGGACTAGCGGCTTTGGGGATACGCAGTATTTT
TRBJ2-2	.	TRBV5-4	TRBD2	CASSLLAGGLTGELFF	TGTGCCAGCAGCTTGTTAGCGGGGGGACTCACCGGGGAGCTGTTTTTT
TRBJ2-2	.	TRBV3-1/TRBV3-2	.	CASSQGTGGDTGELFF	TGTGCCAGCAGCCAAGGTACAGGTGGGGACACCGGGGAGCTGTTTTTT
TRBJ2-7	few	TRBV14	.	CASSQDLRASEQYF	TGTGCCAGCAGCCAAGATCTGAGAGCGAGCGAGCAGTACTTC
TRBJ2-7	once	TRBV18	TRBD2	CASSPGLAGDGEQYF	TGTGCCAGCTCACCCGGACTAGCGGGAGATGGGGAGCAGTACTTC
TRBJ2-3	.	TRBV11-3	.	CASSLGVTDRPSTDTQYF	TGTGCCAGCAGCTTAGGTGTTACGGACAGACCTAGCACAGATACGCAGTATTTT
TRBJ1-2	.	TRBV7-9	TRBD1	CASGLPGQGFGYTF	TGTGCCAGCGGGTTACCGGGACAGGGATTTGGCTACACCTTC
TRBJ1-6	.	TRBV6-5	TRBD1	CASSFLATGDNSPLHF	TGTGCCAGCAGTTTCCTAGCGACAGGGGATAATTCACCCCTCCACTTT
TRBJ2-7	few	TRBV30	TRBD2	CAWRKWQRERGYEQYF	TGTGCCTGGAGGAAGTGGCAGCGGGAGCGCGGATACGAGCAGTACTTC
TRBJ2-5	.	TRBV19	TRBD2	CASSIGGDVWETQYF	TGTGCCAGTAGTATCGGGGGGGATGTGTGGGAGACCCAGTACTTC
TRBJ2-1	.	TRBV6-5	TRBD2	CASSSSGRGINNEQFF	TGTGCCAGCAGTTCCTCGGGGCGGGGGATAAACAATGAGCAGTTCTTC
TRBJ2-1	once	TRBV24-1	TRBD2	CATSDFRGAGAREQFF	TGTGCCACCAGTGATTTTAGAGGTGCGGGAGCAAGGGAGCAGTTCTTC
TRBJ2-5	.	TRBV29-1	.	CSVDISGGRETQYF	TGCAGCGTCGATATTAGCGGTGGTCGAGAGACCCAGTACTTC
TRBJ1-4	.	TRBV3-1/TRBV3-2	.	CASSHNRQATNEKLFF	TGTGCCAGCAGCCACAACCGCCAGGCAACTAATGAAAAACTGTTTTTT
TRBJ2-7	once	TRBV7-9	.	CASSSIDEQYF	TGTGCCAGCAGCTCCATAGACGAGCAGTACTTC
TRBJ2-3	.	TRBV7-9	TRBD1	CASSLNRGSGWADTQYF	TGTGCCAGCAGCTTAAACAGGGGCAGCGGTTGGGCAGATACGCAGTATTTT
TRBJ1-3	once	TRBV27	TRBD1	CASSLFRGDTIYF	TGTGCCAGCAGTTTATTCAGGGGGGACACCATATATTTT
TRBJ1-1	.	TRBV5-1	.	CASSSWGGRSLNTEAFF	TGCGCCAGCAGCTCTTGGGGGGGAAGGAGCCTGAACACTGAAGCTTTCTTT
TRBJ2-1	.	TRBV9	.	CASSSRDYNEQFF	TGTGCCAGCAGCTCCCGGGACTACAATGAGCAGTTCTTC
TRBJ2-7	.	TRBV3-1/TRBV3-2	TRBD2	CASSRRAGEHEQYF	TGTGCCAGCAGCCGCAGAGCGGGGGAACACGAGCAGTACTTC
TRBJ2-3	.	TRBV21-1	.	CASSKRGATGTTTDTQYF	TGTGCCAGCAGCAAAAGAGGGGCGACAGGTACAACCACAGATACGCAGTATTTT
TRBJ1-1	.	TRBV19	TRBD1	CASSMGDRDGTEAFF	TGTGCCAGTAGTATGGGGGACAGGGACGGGACTGAAGCTTTCTTT
TRBJ2-3	.	TRBV7-3	.	CASSPMGGPTDTQYF	TGTGCCAGCAGCCCCATGGGGGGACCCACAGATACGCAGTATTTT
TRBJ2-7	few	TRBV5-1	TRBD1	CASSSDRGDEQYF	TGCGCCAGCAGCTCGGACAGGGGAGACGAGCAGTACTTC
TRBJ2-7	once	TRBV3-1/TRBV3-2	TRBD1	CASSQEGQVREQYF	TGTGCCAGCAGCCAAGAGGGACAGGTTCGGGAGCAGTACTTC
TRBJ2-7	.	TRBV5-1	.	CASRGATGSYEQYF	TGCGCCAGCAGGGGGGCGACGGGCTCCTACGAGCAGTACTTC
TRBJ2-6	.	TRBV5-5	.	CASNAWWLGLGANVLTF	TGTGCCAGCAACGCATGGTGGTTGGGGCTGGGGGCCAACGTCCTGACTTTC
TRBJ2-7	few	TRBV7-2	TRBD2	CASSLAGTSGGEAYEQYF	TGTGCCAGCAGCTTAGCCGGGACTAGCGGGGGGGAAGCCTACGAGCAGTACTTC
TRBJ2-2	.	TRBV7-7	.	CASSLGGNTGELFF	TGTGCTAGCAGCTTAGGCGGAAACACCGGGGAGCTGTTTTTT
TRBJ2-2	.	TRBV7-9	.	CASSARQPQGIRAGELFF	TGTGCCAGCAGCGCTAGACAGCCACAGGGTATTAGGGCCGGGGAGCTGTTTTTT
TRBJ2-5	.	TRBV29-1	.	CSVDSNAGAETQYF	TGCAGCGTTGACTCAAATGCGGGGGCAGAGACCCAGTACTTC